This TCR beta chain came from a study of T-cell reconstitution after alpha-beta-depleted transplantation in children. Molecular barcoding with unique molecular identifiers was used for the TCRbeta library. TCRdb used MiXCR to reprocess the PCR reads, holding one entry per CDR3 protein. Of almost 500,000 distinct CDR3 sequences listed, about 10% were seen once; the top ten hold just over 2%. General study results and limits: Alpha-beta T cells present about two months after transplant were reported to originate from several hundred expanded graft clones. T-cell numbers and diversity one year post-transplant derived largely from freshly generated T cells.

The table lists this clonotype with many counts. Its target is unknown. V lost 0 bases to trimming and J lost 0 bases, with 6 bases between them. Germline V CDR1 and CDR2: DFQATT, SNEGSKA (reference sequence). The length of the CDR3 is 14 residues. Sequenced here: PBMCs, sampled before TCRalphabeta/CD19-depleted stem cell transplant. The chain combines TRBV20-1 with TRBJ2-1; D not resolved. The TCR was taken from a child aged 2-9 years with inherited bone marrow failure, due to receive a stem cell transplant. CDR3 nucleotide sequence: TGCAGTGCTAGAGACGATAGCTCCTACAATGAGCAGTTCTTC. Its protein product is CSARDDSSYNEQFF.